These 18 T cell receptor beta chains came from one sample sequenced in a study of blood T cell repertoires in COVID-19. Sequencing used immunoSEQ multiplex PCR; TCRdb keeps in-frame clones, though not all of them. The top ten clones hold roughly 10% of a sample with approximately 330,000 clones, nearly 90% of them seen once. The sample taken for sequencing was PBMCs or T cells enriched from blood (not recorded which). All receptors derive from a woman in her twenties or thirties who had recovered from COVID-19.

The V gene is TRBV2, the J gene TRBJ2-3, with TRBD2 matching 7 bases. Germline-derived CDR1 and CDR2 are SNHLY and FYNNEI. J lost 6 bases, V lost 6 bases, and 12 bases had no gene match. This CDR3 contains 15 residues. The chain's CDR3 is CASRTGGGSGDTQYF. The CDR3 region has the DNA TGTGCCAGCAGGACTGGCGGGGGATCCGGGGATACGCAGTATTTT.

V and J are TRBV6-5 and TRBJ1-2, with D possibly matching TRBD1 (6 bases). Germline V CDR1 and CDR2: MNHEY, SVGAGI. Deletions cut 6 bases from V and 9 bases from J, with 20 bases between. This CDR3 spans 14 amino acids. The DNA of the CDR3 is TGTGCCAGCAGCCGGGGGGGGCAGGGCAATCGCTACACCTTC. It codes for CASSRGGQGNRYTF.

The count of this clone is one. This sequence joins TRBV6-2 or TRBV6-3 and TRBJ2-1; 7 nucleotides agree with TRBD1. The germline V gene encodes CDR1 MNHEY and CDR2 SVGEGT. This CDR3 is built from 14 residues. J was trimmed by 10 bases and V by 2 bases; bases with no gene match: 8. The CDR3 bases are TGTGCCAGCAGTTACCCGACGACGACAGGGGAGCAGTTCTTC. Translating it yields CASSYPTTTGEQFF.

This rearrangement joins TRBV28 to TRBJ2-7; tentatively, D is TRBD2 (6 bases). This CDR3 is built from 14 residues. V was shortened by 5 bases and J by 3 bases, with 14 bases between the two germline ends. From germline, CDR1 is MDHEN and CDR2 SYDVKM. The CDR3 coding sequence is TGTGCCAGCAGTCGGACTATGAGGGGCTACGAGCAGTACTTC. Its translation is CASSRTMRGYEQYF.

The rearrangement uses TRBV5-1 and TRBJ2-7; 9 bases are shared with TRBD2. The CDR3 contains 18 residues. The germline gives CDR1 SGHRS, CDR2 YFSETQ. Unmatched junction bases numbered 18, after V lost 4 bases and J lost 4 bases. CDR3 protein: CASSLFGLAGRPVYEQYF. As DNA, the CDR3 is TGCGCCAGCAGCCTGTTTGGCCTAGCGGGGCGACCCGTATACGAGCAGTACTTC.

This chain connects TRBV19 to TRBJ1-1, with D tentatively TRBD1 (6 bases). V was cut by 4 bases and J by 8 bases, with 17 bases left in between. CDR1 is LNHDA and CDR2 is SQIVND in the germline V gene (reference sequence). The CDR3 has 14 residues. CDR3 protein: CASSTTGFPSEAFF. The CDR3 nucleotides are TGTGCCAGTAGTACGACAGGTTTCCCCTCAGAAGCTTTCTTT.

The rearrangement uses TRBV5-6 and TRBJ2-1; 8 bases align to TRBD2. The CDR3 length is 16 residues. V shed 2 bases and J 3 bases; nucleotides not matched to a gene: 7. Per the germline V gene, CDR1 is SGHDT and CDR2 is YYEEEE. The CDR3 DNA is TGTGCCAGCAGCTTTGGACTAGCCCACCTCTACAATGAGCAGTTCTTC. It translates to CASSFGLAHLYNEQFF.

This rearrangement joins TRBV20-1 to TRBJ1-6; maybe TRBD1 (6 bases). This CDR3 contains 14 residues. V was clipped by 3 bases and J by 7 bases, with 13 bases between them. CDR1 and CDR2 from the germline V gene are DFQATT and SNEGSKA (reference sequence). CDR3 sequence reads: CSASSGAPNSPLHF. As DNA, the CDR3 is TGCAGTGCTAGTTCAGGGGCCCCCAATTCACCCCTCCACTTT.

This chain connects TRBV5-8 to TRBJ2-7, with D maybe TRBD1 (5 bases). V lost 4 bases to trimming and J lost 0 bases, with 14 bases between them. The CDR3 is 15 amino acids. Germline-derived CDR1 and CDR2 are SGHTS and YDEGEE. The CDR3, as DNA: TGTGCCAGCAGCGGTACAGACAGTTTCTCCTACGAGCAGTACTTC. Its protein is CASSGTDSFSYEQYF.

The chain is built from TRBV5-1 and TRBJ2-1, with D possibly TRBD1 on 5 matching bases. This CDR3 spans 15 amino acids. In germline, CDR1 is SGHRS, CDR2 YFSETQ. Trimming took off 2 bases at V and 8 bases at J, with 17 bases between the two ends. The CDR3 DNA sequence: TGCGCCAGCAGCTTAGGAACGGGCAGGGTCGATGAGCAGTTCTTC. It specifies CASSLGTGRVDEQFF.

J is TRBJ2-7 and V is TRBV24-1, with TRBD1 matching 10 bases. There are 13 residues in the CDR3. Trimming removed 7 bases from V and 6 bases from J; junction bases left unmatched: 5. CDR1 and CDR2 (germline): KGHDR, SFDVKD. The CDR3 protein is CATREGQGTEQYF. CDR3 bases: TGTGCCACCAGGGAGGGACAGGGGACCGAGCAGTACTTC.

The chain employs TRBV5-6 and TRBJ1-6; 7 nucleotides match TRBD1. CDR3 length: 14 amino acids. The germline gives CDR1 SGHDT, CDR2 YYEEEE. V gave up 3 bases and J gave up 7 bases; unmatched junction bases: 4. In DNA form, the CDR3 reads TGTGCCAGCAGCTACGGACAGGTGAATTCACCCCTCCACTTT. It is translated as CASSYGQVNSPLHF.

The V call is TRBV7-2, the J call TRBJ1-2; maybe TRBD1 (6 bases). The germline CDR1 and CDR2 sequences are SGHTA and FQGNSA. The CDR3 totals 14 residues. V lost 7 bases and J lost 6, with 18 bases in between. CDR3 sequence reads: CASTLKHRDNGYTF. In nucleotides, the CDR3 is TGTGCCAGCACCCTGAAACACAGGGATAATGGCTACACCTTC.

V usage is TRBV5-1 and J usage is TRBJ1-6; D is perhaps TRBD1 (5 bases). The germline gives CDR1 SGHRS, CDR2 YFSETQ. This CDR3 has 17 residues. The V end lost 2 bases, the J end lost 6 bases, and 18 bases lay between the germline ends. The CDR3 reads CASSLSGGATFNSPLHF. The CDR3 DNA sequence: TGCGCCAGCAGCTTAAGTGGAGGGGCCACATTTAATTCACCCCTCCACTTT.

This clone was picked up one time. The chain couples TRBV5-1 to TRBJ2-2; weak D call: TRBD2 (7 bases). Trimming took 4 bases from V and 0 from J, leaving 13 bases between them. Germline V gives CDR1 SGHRS, CDR2 YFSETQ. This CDR3 is built from 16 residues. The CDR3 here is CASSGRGTANTGELFF. The CDR3 DNA reads as TGCGCCAGCAGCGGGAGGGGGACTGCGAACACCGGGGAGCTGTTTTTT.

The rearrangement joins TRBV29-1 to TRBJ1-2, with D possibly being TRBD1 (5 bases). V was shortened by 6 bases and J by 4 bases, with 21 bases between the two germline ends. CDR3 length equals 15 residues. CDR1 and CDR2 from the germline V gene are SQVTM and ANQGSEA. CDR3 loop: CSVPSGAGLSYGYTF. In DNA, the CDR3 is TGCAGCGTCCCAAGCGGGGCAGGACTCTCCTATGGCTACACCTTC.

The chain employs TRBV6-1 and TRBJ2-1; 10 nucleotides match TRBD1. This CDR3 comprises 17 residues. With V trimmed by 1 base and J by 8 bases, 11 bases remained unmatched. Germline lookup yields CDR1 MNHNS and CDR2 SASEGT. The CDR3 sequence: CASSEEAWDRGPYEQFF. In nucleotides, the CDR3 is TGTGCCAGCAGTGAAGAGGCGTGGGACAGGGGTCCATATGAGCAGTTCTTC.

This sequence joins TRBV19 and TRBJ2-7, with D tentatively TRBD2 (5 bases). Trimming pared 5 bases from V and 3 bases from J, leaving 14 bases between. Germline-derived CDR1 and CDR2 are LNHDA and SQIVND (reference sequence). The CDR3 runs to 14 residues. As DNA, the CDR3 is TGTGCCAGTAGTTTGAGCGGCAGAGGCTACGAGCAGTACTTC. Translating it yields CASSLSGRGYEQYF. The complete variable domain, with remaining parts taken from reference TRBV19 and TRBJ2-7, reads DGGITQSPKYLFRKEGQNVTLSCEQNLNHDAMYWYRQDPGQGLRLIYYSQIVNDFQKGDIAEGYSVSREKKESFPLTVTSAQKNPTAFYLCASSLSGRGYEQYFGPGTRLTVT.